This T cell receptor beta chain was obtained from a study of blood T cell repertoires in COVID-19. The overall study: The analysed material was cDNA or gDNA that came from T cells, B-cell-depleted T cells, or PBMCs.

Germline trimming cut 2 bases from V and 7 bases from J; bases unmatched to any gene: 7. The CDR3 sequence is 15 residues long. CDR1 SNHLY and CDR2 FYNNEI come from the germline V gene. In the study's own analysis: Amplification from reference gene primers served as the basis for estimated nucleated cell counts. Clones were read by immunoSEQ multiplex PCR, and TCRdb kept only the in-frame ones, dropping some. V and J calls and clone size are as listed in that table; D and trimming were resolved from the DNA. The data show around 120,000 clones, 71% seen once. Sequenced input: peripheral blood. The TCR was taken from a human donor with acute or convalescent COVID-19. The donor label of this sample is uncertain. The chain carries TRBV2 and TRBJ2-2; 7 bases map to TRBD2. The chain's CDR3 is CASSELRGVNGELFF. CDR3 nucleotide sequence: TGTGCCAGCAGTGAATTACGGGGGGTGAACGGGGAGCTGTTTTTT.